What follows is one T cell receptor (beta chain) and its context. The clone's antigen remains unknown. No qualities accompany the bases; no much larger clone lies one base away. A single peripheral blood draw of about 116 mL on average was collected from each donor into heparinised tubes. A BD FACSAria II was used to sort naive, central memory, regulatory and stem cell-like memory CD4+ T cells with a panel that included CD45RO, CCR7, CD25, CD127, CD95 and CD27. Every sorted population had a purity above 98%. PBMCs were isolated immediately by Lymphoprep density gradient centrifugation and stained directly without culture. Samples were stained and sorted in pairs, with one healthy donor and one patient per experiment, so that batch effects were minimized. The High Capacity cDNA Reverse Transcription Kit was used to reverse transcribe all of the isolated RNA, meaning that expressed TCRB transcripts were what got sequenced. Deep immunoSEQ sequencing was performed on naive, central memory and regulatory T cell samples, with an average of approximately 4 million total reads per sample. Sorted cells were lysed in RLT buffer, and RNA was extracted using DNase-treated RNeasy Micro or Mini kits according to cell number. To prevent cross-contamination, every cell subset was processed on its own, while patient and healthy donor samples were processed together. Using the immunoSEQ multiplex PCR, TCRB sequences were amplified from cDNA into 87-bp fragments spanning the CDR3 region. Sequencing of the amplicons was done on the Illumina HiSeq platform. As for how the authors treated the data: PCR bias was corrected computationally using synthetic template baselines, and reads within Hamming distance 2 were collapsed, with unmergeable singletons discarded. Reads were aligned against IMGT so that V, D and J genes, CDR3 length and insertions or deletions at six rearrangement sites could be assigned. Within each subset, clonotype counts were normalized to the number of sorted cells before true diversity and Gini coefficients were calculated with the tcR R package. The overlap coefficient, calculated on TCRB nucleotide sequences, was used to quantify repertoire sharing. TCRdb mirrors the immuneACCESS table, restricted to in-frame sequences. Some clones are absent from its copies; in checked studies, under half trace to an unresolved V gene, and the reason for the others is unknown. For V, J and clone size, that table is used; D and trimming come from the DNA. The sample profile shows 250,000 to 300,000 clones; about 8% of them were found once. The ten largest clones represent more than 0.8% of the sample.

The sample comes from a study of beta chain features in type 1 diabetes (dated by TCRdb to the late 2010s). Study-level background: No differences in mean age, gender distribution, total cell number or subset yield were found between patients and healthy donors. A total of some 100,000,000 sorted cells were examined across all samples, and the number of cells per subset was strongly correlated with RNA yield. In the study, TCRB repertoires of sorted circulating CD4+ T cell subsets from recently diagnosed type 1 diabetes patients were compared with those of matched healthy donors. Whereas all 30 or so donors provided naive and central memory subsets, regulatory and stem cell-like memory subsets were isolated from just 8 patients and about 8 healthy donors.

Summary of the overall study and its limitations: Naive, central memory and regulatory TCRB repertoires appeared to be more alike among patients than among healthy donors. Only small numbers of individuals were included in the HLA sub-analyses, which left unresolved whether HLA type had any influence on TCRB rearrangement. Shorter templates might have been favored by PCR, but patient and control samples were amplified and corrected together, so both groups would have been affected equally by any skew. At VDJ recombination sites, patients with type 1 diabetes made fewer insertions and deleted more nucleotides, a pattern implying thymic rearrangement abnormalities. Because cDNA was sequenced instead of genomic DNA, highly expressing activated cells could be over-represented, though the groups showed no difference in activation or CD3 levels. A moderate but significant shortening of TCRB CDR3 length was observed in type 1 diabetes patients in all four CD4+ subsets.

The CDR3 holds 15 amino acids from the cysteine to the phenylalanine. Only the CDR3 part of the read is kept: 45 bases, read in frame from the first base. V has 3 bases trimmed and J has 5 bases trimmed; junction bases matching no gene number 9. Per the germline V gene (reference sequence), SGHNT is the CDR1 and YYREEE is the CDR2. This TCR derives from a young woman in good health. Recombination linked TRBV5-4 to TRBJ2-5, and TRBD1 matches 8 of the central bases. The specimen was central memory CD4+ T cells from blood. The DNA sequence is TGTGCCAGCAGCTCGCCTGGGACAGGACGGGAGACCCAGTACTTC. This encodes CASSSPGTGRETQYF.